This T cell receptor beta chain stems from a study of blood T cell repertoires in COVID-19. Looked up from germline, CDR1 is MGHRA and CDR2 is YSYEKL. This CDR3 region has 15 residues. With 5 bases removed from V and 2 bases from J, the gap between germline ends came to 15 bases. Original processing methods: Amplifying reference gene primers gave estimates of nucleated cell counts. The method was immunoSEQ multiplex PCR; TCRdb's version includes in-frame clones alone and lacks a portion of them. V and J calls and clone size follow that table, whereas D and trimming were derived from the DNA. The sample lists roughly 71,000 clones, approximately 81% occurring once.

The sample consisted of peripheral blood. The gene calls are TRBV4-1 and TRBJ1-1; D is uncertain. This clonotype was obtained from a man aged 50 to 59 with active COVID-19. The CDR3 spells CASSSLEAINTEAFF. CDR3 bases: TGCGCCAGCAGCAGTCTCGAGGCCATTAACACTGAAGCTTTCTTT.